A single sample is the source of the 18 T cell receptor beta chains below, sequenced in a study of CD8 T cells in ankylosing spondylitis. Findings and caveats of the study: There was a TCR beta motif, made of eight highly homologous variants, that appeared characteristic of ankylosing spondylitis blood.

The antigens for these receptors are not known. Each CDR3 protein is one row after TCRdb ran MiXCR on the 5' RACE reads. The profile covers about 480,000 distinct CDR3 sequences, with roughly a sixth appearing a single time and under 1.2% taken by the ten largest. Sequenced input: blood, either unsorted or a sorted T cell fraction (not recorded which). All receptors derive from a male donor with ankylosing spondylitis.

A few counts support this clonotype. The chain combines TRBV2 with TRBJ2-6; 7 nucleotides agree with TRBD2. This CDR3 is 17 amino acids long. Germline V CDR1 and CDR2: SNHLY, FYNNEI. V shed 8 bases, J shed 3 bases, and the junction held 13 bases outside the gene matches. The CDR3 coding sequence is TGTGCCAGCGGAAGGGACCGCTTAGCGGGTGGGGCCAACGTCCTGACTTTC. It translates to CASGRDRLAGGANVLTF.

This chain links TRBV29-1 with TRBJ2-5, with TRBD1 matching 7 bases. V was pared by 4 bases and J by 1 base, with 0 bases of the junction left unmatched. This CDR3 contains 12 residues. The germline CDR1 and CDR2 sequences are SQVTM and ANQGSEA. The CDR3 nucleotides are TGCAGCGTTGGGGACAGCCAAGAGACCCAGTACTTC. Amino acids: CSVGDSQETQYF. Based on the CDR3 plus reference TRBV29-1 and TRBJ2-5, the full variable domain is SAVISQKPSRDICQRGTSLTIQCQVDSQVTMMFWYRQQPGQSLTLIATANQGSEATYESGFVIDKFPISRPNLTFSTLTVSNMSPEDSSIYLCSVGDSQETQYFGPGTRLLVL.

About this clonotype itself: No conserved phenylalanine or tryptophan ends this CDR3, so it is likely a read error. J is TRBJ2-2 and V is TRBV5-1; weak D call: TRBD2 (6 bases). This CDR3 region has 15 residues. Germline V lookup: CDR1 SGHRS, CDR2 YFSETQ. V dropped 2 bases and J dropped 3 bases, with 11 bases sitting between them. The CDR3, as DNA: TGCGCCAGCAGCTTATCTAGCGTTTACACCGGGGAGCTGTTTCTT. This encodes CASSLSSVYTGELFL.

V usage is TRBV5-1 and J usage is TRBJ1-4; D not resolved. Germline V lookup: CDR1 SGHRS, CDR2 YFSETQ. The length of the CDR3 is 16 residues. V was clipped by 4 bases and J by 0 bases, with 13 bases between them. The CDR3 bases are TGCGCCAGCAGCCCAGGCTGGACGGCAACTAATGAAAAACTGTTTTTT. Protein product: CASSPGWTATNEKLFF.

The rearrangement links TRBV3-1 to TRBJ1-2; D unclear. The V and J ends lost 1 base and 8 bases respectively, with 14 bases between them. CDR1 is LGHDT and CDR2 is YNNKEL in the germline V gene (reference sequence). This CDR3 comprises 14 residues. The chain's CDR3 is CASSQVGVARGYTF. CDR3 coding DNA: TGTGCCAGCAGCCAAGTCGGGGTCGCCAGGGGCTACACCTTC.

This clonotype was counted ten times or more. CDR3 in amino acids: CASSLVAGGGLSYNEQFF. In DNA form, the CDR3 reads TGTGCCAGCAGCTTAGTAGCTGGCGGGGGGCTTTCCTACAATGAGCAGTTCTTC. V gene TRBV11-2 combines with J gene TRBJ2-1, with TRBD2 identical over 8 bases. CDR1 is SGHAT, CDR2 FQNNGV, per germline. This CDR3 contains 18 residues. With 1 base clipped from V and 1 base from J, the junction kept 9 bases outside the gene matches.

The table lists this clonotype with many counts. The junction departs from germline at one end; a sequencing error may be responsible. The CDR3 DNA is TGCGCCAGCAGCGTCCAGGGGATGAACACTGAAGCTTTCTTT. It is translated as CASSVQGMNTEAFF. The chain combines TRBV18 with TRBJ1-1, with D possibly matching TRBD1 (6 bases). CDR3 length: 14 amino acids. Germline V gene data show CDR1 as KGHSH and CDR2 as LQKENI.

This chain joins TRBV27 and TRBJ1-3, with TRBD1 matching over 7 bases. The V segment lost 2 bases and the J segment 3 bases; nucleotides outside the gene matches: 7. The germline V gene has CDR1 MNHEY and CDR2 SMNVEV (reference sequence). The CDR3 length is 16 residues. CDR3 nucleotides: TGTGCCAGCAGTTTAGGGACAGCCTCCCTTGGAAACACCATATATTTT. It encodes CASSLGTASLGNTIYF.

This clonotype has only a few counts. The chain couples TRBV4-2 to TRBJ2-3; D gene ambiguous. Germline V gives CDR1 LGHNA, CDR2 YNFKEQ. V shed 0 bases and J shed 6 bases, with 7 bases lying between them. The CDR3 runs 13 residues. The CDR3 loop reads CASSQDGTDTQYF. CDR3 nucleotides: TGTGCCAGCAGCCAAGATGGAACGGATACGCAGTATTTT.

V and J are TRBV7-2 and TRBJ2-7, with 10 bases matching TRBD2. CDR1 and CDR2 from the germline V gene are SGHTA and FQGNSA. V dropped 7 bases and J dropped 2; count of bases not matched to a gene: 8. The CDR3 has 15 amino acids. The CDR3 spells CASTLRTSGAYEQYF. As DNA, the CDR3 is TGTGCCAGCACATTACGGACTAGCGGAGCCTACGAGCAGTACTTC. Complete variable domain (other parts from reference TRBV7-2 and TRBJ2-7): GAGVSQSPSNKVTEKGKDVELRCDPISGHTALYWYRQSLGQGLEFLIYFQGNSAPDKSGLPSDRFSAERTGGSVSTLTIQRTQQEDSAVYLCASTLRTSGAYEQYFGPGTRLTVT.

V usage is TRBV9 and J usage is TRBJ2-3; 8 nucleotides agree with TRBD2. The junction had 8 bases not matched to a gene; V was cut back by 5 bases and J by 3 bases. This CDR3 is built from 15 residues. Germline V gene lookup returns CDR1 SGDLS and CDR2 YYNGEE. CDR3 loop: CASSRAGESTDTQYF. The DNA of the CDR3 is TGTGCCAGCAGTAGAGCGGGAGAGAGTACAGATACGCAGTATTTT.

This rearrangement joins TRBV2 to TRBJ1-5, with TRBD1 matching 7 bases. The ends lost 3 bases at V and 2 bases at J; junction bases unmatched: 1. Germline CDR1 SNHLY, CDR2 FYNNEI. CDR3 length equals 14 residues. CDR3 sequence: CASSDTGGNQPQHF. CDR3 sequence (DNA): TGTGCCAGCAGTGACACAGGGGGCAATCAGCCCCAGCATTTT.

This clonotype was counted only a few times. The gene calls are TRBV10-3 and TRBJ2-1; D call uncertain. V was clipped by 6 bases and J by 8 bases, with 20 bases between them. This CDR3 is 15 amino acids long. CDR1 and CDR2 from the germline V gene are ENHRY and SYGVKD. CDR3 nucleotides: TGTGCCATCAGCAACCCTAACCAGGTAGCCCATGAGCAGTTCTTC. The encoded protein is CAISNPNQVAHEQFF.

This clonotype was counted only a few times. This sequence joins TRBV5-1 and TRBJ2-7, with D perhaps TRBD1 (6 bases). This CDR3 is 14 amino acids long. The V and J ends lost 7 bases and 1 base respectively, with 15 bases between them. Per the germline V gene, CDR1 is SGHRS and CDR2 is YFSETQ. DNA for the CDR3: TGCGCCAGCTACAGGGACACGGCGTCCTACGAGCAGTACTTC. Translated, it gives CASYRDTASYEQYF.

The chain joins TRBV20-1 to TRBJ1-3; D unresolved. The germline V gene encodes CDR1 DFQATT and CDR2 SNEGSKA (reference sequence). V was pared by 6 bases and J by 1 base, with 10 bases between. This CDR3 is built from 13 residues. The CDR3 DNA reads TGCAGTGCCGCACGAGCTTCTGGAAACACCATATATTTT. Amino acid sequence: CSAARASGNTIYF.

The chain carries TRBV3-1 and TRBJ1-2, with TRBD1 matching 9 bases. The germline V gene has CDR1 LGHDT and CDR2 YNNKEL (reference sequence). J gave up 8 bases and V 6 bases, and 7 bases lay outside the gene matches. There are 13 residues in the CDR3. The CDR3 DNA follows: TGTGCCAGCAGTCACGGACAGGGGATCGGCTACACCTTC. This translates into CASSHGQGIGYTF.

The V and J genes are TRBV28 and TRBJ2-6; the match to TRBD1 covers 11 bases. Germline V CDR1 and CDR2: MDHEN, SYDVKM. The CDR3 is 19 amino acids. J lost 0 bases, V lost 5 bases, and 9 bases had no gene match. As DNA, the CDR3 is TGTGCCAGCAGTCCCCGGACAGGGGGCAGCTACTCTGGGGCCAACGTCCTGACTTTC. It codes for CASSPRTGGSYSGANVLTF.

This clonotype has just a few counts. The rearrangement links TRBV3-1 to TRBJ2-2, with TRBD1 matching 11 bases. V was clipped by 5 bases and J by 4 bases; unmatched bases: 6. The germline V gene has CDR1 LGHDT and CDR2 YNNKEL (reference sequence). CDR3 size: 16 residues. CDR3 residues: CASSYRTGGVTGELFF. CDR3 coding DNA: TGTGCCAGCAGCTATCGGACAGGGGGCGTCACCGGGGAGCTGTTTTTT. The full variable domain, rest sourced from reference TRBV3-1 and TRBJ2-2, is DTAVSQTPKYLVTQMGNDKSIKCEQNLGHDTMYWYKQDSKKFLKIMFSYNNKELIINETVPNRFSPKSPDKAHLNLHINSLELGDSAVYFCASSYRTGGVTGELFFGEGSRLTVL.